These 9 T cell receptor beta chains originate from one sample sequenced in a study of cytomegalovirus exposure and HLA in healthy donors. Assay: immunoSEQ multiplex PCR; the TCRdb copy retains only in-frame clones and omits some. The sample includes tens of thousands of clones, 80% to 90% of them seen just once. Sequenced material: PBMCs. These receptors all come from a woman under 30 in good health and CMV-seropositive.

The chain carries TRBV5-6 and TRBJ2-1, with D possibly being TRBD2 (5 bases). Germline V gives CDR1 SGHDT, CDR2 YYEEEE. The CDR3 extends over 16 amino acids. Trimming removed 0 bases from V and 2 bases from J, with 12 bases in between. This CDR3 is CASSLAFRGTYNEQFF. The DNA for the CDR3 is TGTGCCAGCAGCTTGGCGTTTCGGGGAACCTACAATGAGCAGTTCTTC.

The chain has TRBV6-5 and TRBJ2-1; D remains unclear. The CDR3 is made up of 11 amino acids. V was cut by 2 bases and J by 10 bases, with 6 bases left in between. Germline CDR1 is MNHEY and CDR2 is SVGAGI. CDR3 DNA: TGTGCCAGCAGTTACGCGTCCGAGCAGTTCTTC. Translation gives CASSYASEQFF.

V usage is TRBV27 and J usage is TRBJ2-7, with 7 bases matching TRBD1. The germline V gene has CDR1 MNHEY and CDR2 SMNVEV (reference sequence). This CDR3 is built from 13 residues. V lost 6 bases, J lost 5 bases, and 7 bases stayed unmatched. The CDR3 region is CASRDYGTDEQYF. In DNA form, the CDR3 reads TGTGCCAGCAGGGATTACGGGACAGACGAGCAGTACTTC.

The rearrangement uses TRBV7-2 and TRBJ1-4; 7 bases match TRBD1. V was clipped by 5 bases and J by 8 bases; unmatched bases: 17. This CDR3 is built from 17 residues. Germline CDR1 and CDR2: SGHTA and FQGNSA. The CDR3 protein is CASSLNPSTGLAEKLFF. The DNA for the CDR3 is TGTGCCAGCAGCCTTAACCCCTCGACAGGGTTGGCGGAAAAACTGTTTTTT.

V gene TRBV30 combines with J gene TRBJ1-3; D gene uncertain. V was shortened by 3 bases and J by 0 bases, with 12 bases between the two germline ends. This CDR3 comprises 15 residues. CDR1 and CDR2 (germline): GTSNPN, SVGIG (reference sequence). The CDR3 protein is CAWRMWALSGNTIYF. The CDR3 DNA reads as TGTGCCTGGAGAATGTGGGCCCTCTCTGGAAACACCATATATTTT. The variable domain in full, completed from reference TRBV30 and TRBJ1-3, reads SQTIHQWPATLVQPVGSPLSLECTVEGTSNPNLYWYRQAAGRGLQLLFYSVGIGQISSEVPQNLSASRPQDRQFILSSKKLLLSDSGFYLCAWRMWALSGNTIYFGEGSWLTVV.

This sequence joins TRBV4-3 and TRBJ2-1; TRBD1 matches at 7 bases. The trim removed 4 bases at V and 8 bases at J, leaving 11 bases unmatched. The CDR3 extends over 15 amino acids. Germline V gene sequence: CDR1 LGHNA, CDR2 YSLEER. As DNA, the CDR3 is TGCGCCAGCAGCCGTGACAGGGTTGGGGCCGATGAGCAGTTCTTC. Translated: CASSRDRVGADEQFF.

The chain links TRBV6-1 to TRBJ2-4; maybe TRBD1 (6 bases). In germline, CDR1 is MNHNS, CDR2 SASEGT. V gave up 5 bases and J gave up 11 bases, with 13 bases separating them. The CDR3 totals 12 residues. CDR3 region: CASSRLGTFQYF. CDR3 nucleotide sequence: TGTGCCAGCAGTCGACTGGGGACATTTCAGTACTTC.

This clone was observed a single time. The CDR3 loop reads CASSLPGTNEKLFF. For the CDR3, the DNA is TGTGCCAGCAGTCTACCAGGGACTAATGAAAAACTGTTTTTT. This chain connects TRBV28 to TRBJ1-4; a possible D gene is TRBD1 (5 bases). Trimming shortened V by 5 bases and J by 2 bases, and 9 bases separated the two germline ends. CDR1 MDHEN and CDR2 SYDVKM come from the germline V gene. The CDR3 totals 14 residues.

The J gene is TRBJ2-7, the V gene TRBV29-1; TRBD2 matches 12 bases. The CDR3 loop spans 18 amino acids. Germline loops: CDR1 SQVTM, CDR2 ANQGSEA. Trimming took 2 bases from V and 0 from J; bases not matched to a gene: 11. The CDR3 protein is CSVEFASGRARSSYEQYF. The CDR3 DNA follows: TGCAGCGTTGAATTCGCTAGCGGGAGGGCCCGCAGCTCCTACGAGCAGTACTTC.